This note documents a single T cell receptor beta chain sequence. Sequencing used immunoSEQ multiplex PCR; TCRdb keeps in-frame clones, though not all of them. The repertoire has approximately 70,000 clones, 81% of them found once; the top ten carry 0.83%. This specimen belongs to a study of blood T cell repertoires in COVID-19. The germline gives CDR1 SGHNT, CDR2 YYREEE (reference sequence). The V gene end was trimmed by 0 bases and the J gene end by 9 bases; junction bases not matched to a gene: 4. The CDR3 is made up of 15 amino acids. Sequenced input: peripheral blood. This receptor was identified in a woman in her 70s with acute or convalescent COVID-19. The rearrangement uses TRBV5-4 and TRBJ2-1; 12 bases line up with TRBD2. The CDR3 DNA reads as TGTGCCAGCAGCTTGGGACTAGCGGGAGCGGGTGAGCAGTTCTTC. Amino acid sequence: CASSLGLAGAGEQFF.